The source of this T cell receptor (beta chain) is a study of cytomegalovirus exposure and HLA in healthy donors. About the study: Counted in an early data release were 85 million or so unique TCRs from HLA-typed donors. Notes on the study in general: Data from an earlier analysis indicated that most TCR beta V segments were productive either about 87% or about 30% of the time. A later analysis by the authors found several of the most significant clusters apparently linked to common viral pathogens. Donors belonging to an Asian-associated ancestry cluster reportedly showed fewer N-insertions in productive TCRs than the approximately 670-donor mean, according to what a later analysis found.

For this clone: The antigen remains undetermined.

The PCR had 60 Vbeta and 13 Jbeta primers. The repertoire was sequenced with immunoSEQ multiplex PCR; TCRdb's copy has only in-frame clones and lacks some. The data show over 150,000 clones, 70% to 85% seen once. The clonotype was recovered from a boy aged 2 to 10 in good health and CMV-seronegative. Sequenced sample: PBMCs.

This chain's CDR3 is CASSYWADYEQYF. In DNA, the CDR3 is TGTGCCAGCTCGTATTGGGCAGATTACGAGCAGTACTTC. The chain couples TRBV2 to TRBJ2-7, with no clear D. V lost 8 bases and J lost 4, with 15 bases in between. This CDR3 comprises 13 residues. Germline V CDR1 and CDR2: SNHLY, FYNNEI. The complete variable domain, with remaining parts taken from reference TRBV2 and TRBJ2-7, reads EPEVTQTPSHQVTQMGQEVILRCVPISNHLYFYWYRQILGQKVEFLVSFYNNEISEKSEIFDDQFSVERPDGSNFTLKIRSTKLEDSAMYFCASSYWADYEQYFGPGTRLTVT.